This T cell receptor beta chain comes out of a study of CD8 T cells in ankylosing spondylitis. General study results and limits: It was reported that disease-linked clones were significantly enriched in matched ankylosing spondylitis synovial fluid. It appeared that ankylosing spondylitis blood was characterized by a TCR beta motif of fewer than ten highly homologous variants.

For TCR beta, libraries came from quantitative 5'-RACE with molecular barcodes. In TCRdb, the 5' RACE reads were re-called with MiXCR into one record per CDR3 protein. In the table there are about 260,000 distinct CDR3 sequences, 15% to 20% of which are singletons. As regards this clonotype: Its cognate antigen is unknown.

Sequencing input: blood, either unsorted or a sorted T cell fraction (not recorded which). The TCR sequence derives from a male donor with ankylosing spondylitis or in good health (not recorded which).

CDR3 DNA: TGTGCCAGCAGTTTATCGAATCTAGCGGGAGGGATTTACAATGAGCAGTTCTTC. It yields the protein CASSLSNLAGGIYNEQFF. The chain has TRBV27 and TRBJ2-1; 12 bases fit TRBD2. CDR1 MNHEY and CDR2 SMNVEV come from the germline V gene (reference sequence). J lost 4 bases, V lost 0 bases, and 7 bases had no gene match. The length of the CDR3 is 18 residues.